Listed below are T cell receptor beta chains from one sample, sequenced in a study of T cells after yellow fever vaccination. TCRdb redid the calling of the 5' RACE reads with MiXCR, one entry per CDR3 protein. This sample has 65,000 to 90,000 distinct CDR3 sequences, with around 7.3% found just once. Source: CD8+ T cells sorted from PBMCs, taken on the day of the yellow fever booster vaccination. Receptor source: a young man who received the YFV17D yellow fever vaccine. Both conserved end residues are part of each CDR3. A D gene is named only where the DNA matches it firmly. Some rows have no size entry. The others give once, few or many, or a class for an expanded clone.

J: TRBJ2-1; size: many; V: TRBV7-9; D: TRBD1; CDR3: CASSLDRGRNEQFF; DNA: TGTGCCAGCAGCTTAGACAGGGGAAGGAATGAGCAGTTCTTC
J: TRBJ2-7; size: few; V: TRBV20-1; D: TRBD1; CDR3: CSARDYLQGTQQYF; DNA: TGCAGTGCTAGAGATTACTTACAGGGGACCCAGCAGTACTTC
J: TRBJ2-1; size: NA; V: TRBV12-3/TRBV12-4; D: TRBD1; CDR3: CASSRDSPYNEQFF; DNA: TGTGCCAGCAGTCGGGACAGCCCCTACAATGAGCAGTTCTTC
J: TRBJ2-7; size: many; V: TRBV5-1; D: NA; CDR3: CASRQGTAASYEQYF; DNA: TGCGCCAGCCGCCAGGGGACGGCGGCCTCCTACGAGCAGTACTTC
J: TRBJ2-7; size: few; V: TRBV12-3/TRBV12-4; D: TRBD2; CDR3: CASRSPGLGRDYEQYF; DNA: TGTGCCAGCAGATCCCCGGGACTAGGAAGAGACTACGAGCAGTACTTC
J: TRBJ2-3; size: NA; V: TRBV20-1; D: NA; CDR3: CSARDIPRGRTDTQYF; DNA: TGCAGTGCTAGAGATATCCCCCGCGGGCGGACAGATACGCAGTATTTT
J: TRBJ2-1; size: few; V: TRBV2; D: TRBD2; CDR3: CARPPPAGGPDEQFF; DNA: TGTGCCAGACCCCCCCCAGCGGGAGGTCCCGATGAGCAGTTCTTC
J: TRBJ1-2; size: few; V: TRBV29-1; D: NA; CDR3: CSVEDTGSYGYTF; DNA: TGCAGCGTTGAAGATACAGGGTCCTATGGCTACACCTTC
J: TRBJ1-1; size: NA; V: TRBV7-2; D: TRBD1; CDR3: CASSLTGEYTEAFF; DNA: TGTGCCAGCAGCTTAACAGGGGAGTACACTGAAGCTTTCTTT
J: TRBJ2-5; size: many; V: TRBV12-3/TRBV12-4; D: NA; CDR3: CASSTRGMETQYF; DNA: TGTGCCAGCAGTACCCGGGGGATGGAGACCCAGTACTTC
J: TRBJ2-1; size: NA; V: TRBV27; D: NA; CDR3: CASSLGGSIYNEQFF; DNA: TGTGCCAGCAGTTTAGGTGGGAGTATTTACAATGAGCAGTTCTTC
J: TRBJ1-1; size: NA; V: TRBV7-8; D: NA; CDR3: CASSLAGNTEAFF; DNA: TGTGCCAGCAGCTTAGCTGGGAACACTGAAGCTTTCTTT
J: TRBJ1-5; size: few; V: TRBV5-6; D: NA; CDR3: CASSLWGGNQPQHF; DNA: TGCGCCAGCAGCTTGTGGGGTGGAAATCAGCCCCAGCATTTT
J: TRBJ1-5; size: NA; V: TRBV18; D: TRBD1; CDR3: CASSPPGQGAPQHF; DNA: TGTGCCAGCTCACCACCGGGACAGGGGGCTCCCCAGCATTTT
J: TRBJ2-1; size: many; V: TRBV7-9; D: NA; CDR3: CASSFPPGNEQFF; DNA: TGTGCCAGCAGCTTTCCCCCTGGCAATGAGCAGTTCTTC
J: TRBJ2-5; size: few; V: TRBV6-1; D: TRBD2; CDR3: CASSTGLAVETQYF; DNA: TGTGCCAGCAGTACCGGACTAGCAGTAGAGACCCAGTACTTC
J: TRBJ2-7; size: NA; V: TRBV28; D: TRBD2; CDR3: CASSPGLADAYEQYF; DNA: TGTGCCAGCAGTCCAGGTCTAGCGGACGCCTACGAGCAGTACTTC
J: TRBJ2-7; size: few; V: TRBV15; D: NA; CDR3: CATAGEGYEQYF; DNA: TGTGCCACGGCGGGCGAGGGCTACGAGCAGTACTTC
J: TRBJ2-7; size: few; V: TRBV4-1; D: TRBD2; CDR3: CASSQANPGLGYEQYF; DNA: TGCGCCAGCAGCCAAGCGAACCCGGGACTAGGCTACGAGCAGTACTTC
J: TRBJ1-5; size: NA; V: TRBV3-1; D: TRBD1; CDR3: CASSQGGTGPQPQHF; DNA: TGTGCCAGCAGCCAAGGTGGGACAGGGCCTCAGCCCCAGCATTTT
J: TRBJ2-2; size: few; V: TRBV4-1; D: TRBD2; CDR3: CASSPIGLADNTGELFF; DNA: TGCGCCAGCAGCCCCATAGGGCTAGCGGATAACACCGGGGAGCTGTTTTTT
J: TRBJ2-1; size: NA; V: TRBV6-2/TRBV6-3; D: NA; CDR3: CASSFGGGNNEQFF; DNA: TGTGCCAGCAGTTTTGGGGGAGGCAACAATGAGCAGTTCTTC
J: TRBJ2-6; size: few; V: TRBV10-3; D: NA; CDR3: CAISDEGLQGLFGANVLTF; DNA: TGTGCCATCAGTGACGAAGGTCTCCAGGGGCTCTTTGGGGCCAACGTCCTGACTTTC
J: TRBJ2-1; size: NA; V: TRBV12-3/TRBV12-4; D: NA; CDR3: CASSLAPHNEQFF; DNA: TGTGCCAGCAGCCTTGCCCCTCACAATGAGCAGTTCTTC
J: TRBJ2-4; size: few; V: TRBV20-1; D: NA; CDR3: CSARNRVYKNIQYF; DNA: TGCAGTGCGCGTAACAGGGTGTACAAAAACATTCAGTACTTC
J: TRBJ2-5; size: few; V: TRBV5-6; D: TRBD1; CDR3: CASSFVGGGEETQYF; DNA: TGTGCCAGCAGCTTCGTAGGGGGCGGAGAAGAGACCCAGTACTTC
J: TRBJ2-1; size: NA; V: TRBV4-2; D: TRBD2; CDR3: CASSQSGTSGDNEQFF; DNA: TGTGCCAGCAGCCAATCCGGGACTAGTGGAGACAATGAGCAGTTCTTC
J: TRBJ2-7; size: NA; V: TRBV20-1; D: NA; CDR3: CSAPRDSEQYF; DNA: TGCAGTGCTCCCCGGGACTCTGAGCAGTACTTC
J: TRBJ2-1; size: NA; V: TRBV7-9; D: NA; CDR3: CASSPNGSPYNEQFF; DNA: TGTGCCAGCAGCCCAAACGGGAGCCCTTACAATGAGCAGTTCTTC
J: TRBJ2-3; size: few; V: TRBV6-1; D: TRBD2; CDR3: CASNKLASSTDTQYF; DNA: TGTGCCAGCAACAAACTAGCGTCTAGCACAGATACGCAGTATTTT
J: TRBJ2-3; size: few; V: TRBV11-2; D: TRBD2; CDR3: CASSLGSGKGTDTQYF; DNA: TGTGCCAGCAGCTTAGGGAGCGGGAAGGGCACAGATACGCAGTATTTT